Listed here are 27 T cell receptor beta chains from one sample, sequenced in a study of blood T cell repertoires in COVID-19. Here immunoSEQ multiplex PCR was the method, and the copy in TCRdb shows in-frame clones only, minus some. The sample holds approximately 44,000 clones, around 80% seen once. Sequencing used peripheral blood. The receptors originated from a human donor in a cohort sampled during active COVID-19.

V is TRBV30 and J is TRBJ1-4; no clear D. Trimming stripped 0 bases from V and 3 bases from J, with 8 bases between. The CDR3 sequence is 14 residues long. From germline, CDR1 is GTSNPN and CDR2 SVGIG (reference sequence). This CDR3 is CAWSVGVANEKLFF. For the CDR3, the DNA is TGTGCCTGGAGTGTCGGGGTGGCTAATGAAAAACTGTTTTTT. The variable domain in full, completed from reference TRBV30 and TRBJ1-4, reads SQTIHQWPATLVQPVGSPLSLECTVEGTSNPNLYWYRQAAGRGLQLLFYSVGIGQISSEVPQNLSASRPQDRQFILSSKKLLLSDSGFYLCAWSVGVANEKLFFGSGTQLSVL.

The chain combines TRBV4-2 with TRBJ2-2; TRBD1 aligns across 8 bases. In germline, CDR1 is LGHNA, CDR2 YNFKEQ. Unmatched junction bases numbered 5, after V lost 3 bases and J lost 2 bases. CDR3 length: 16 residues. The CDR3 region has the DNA TGTGCCAGCAGCCAGACGACAGGGGCCAACACCGGGGAGCTGTTTTTT. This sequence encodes CASSQTTGANTGELFF.

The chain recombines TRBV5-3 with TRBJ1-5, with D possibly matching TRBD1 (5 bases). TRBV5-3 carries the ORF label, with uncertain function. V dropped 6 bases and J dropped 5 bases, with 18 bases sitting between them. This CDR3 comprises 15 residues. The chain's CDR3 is CARINGRVSDQPQHF. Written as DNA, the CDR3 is TGTGCCAGAATTAACGGCAGGGTTTCTGATCAGCCCCAGCATTTT.

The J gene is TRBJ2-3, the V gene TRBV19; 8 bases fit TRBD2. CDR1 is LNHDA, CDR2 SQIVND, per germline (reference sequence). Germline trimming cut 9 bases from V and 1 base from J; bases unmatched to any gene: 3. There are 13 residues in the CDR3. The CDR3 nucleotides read TGTGCCAGCGAAGCGGGGGGCACAGATACGCAGTATTTT. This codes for CASEAGGTDTQYF.

The CDR3 region is CASSHRGLRGYTF. In nucleotides, the CDR3 is TGTGCCAGCAGTCACAGGGGGCTTCGGGGCTACACCTTC. The rearrangement links TRBV6-5 to TRBJ1-2, with TRBD1 matching over 9 bases. J gave up 8 bases and V 5 bases, and 6 bases lay outside the gene matches. Germline loops: CDR1 MNHEY, CDR2 SVGAGI. CDR3 length equals 13 residues.

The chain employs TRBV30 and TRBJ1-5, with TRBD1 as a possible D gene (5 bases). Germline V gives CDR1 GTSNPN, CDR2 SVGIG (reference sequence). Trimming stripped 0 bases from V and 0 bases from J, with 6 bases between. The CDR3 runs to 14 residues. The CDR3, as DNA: TGTGCCTGGAGTGTAGGGGATAGCAATCAGCCCCAGCATTTT. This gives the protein CAWSVGDSNQPQHF.

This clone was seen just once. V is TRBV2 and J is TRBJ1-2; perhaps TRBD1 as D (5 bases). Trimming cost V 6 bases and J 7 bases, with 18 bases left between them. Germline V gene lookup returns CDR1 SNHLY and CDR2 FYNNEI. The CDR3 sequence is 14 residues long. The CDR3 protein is CASRNPGTPLGYTF. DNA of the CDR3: TGTGCCAGCAGGAATCCCGGGACTCCCCTTGGCTACACCTTC.

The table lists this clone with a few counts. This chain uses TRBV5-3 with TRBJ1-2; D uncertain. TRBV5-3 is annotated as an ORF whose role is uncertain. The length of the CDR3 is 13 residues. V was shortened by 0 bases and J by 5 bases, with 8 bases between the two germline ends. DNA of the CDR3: TGTGCCAGAAGCTTGGCCGAACAGTATGGCTACACCTTC. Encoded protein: CARSLAEQYGYTF.

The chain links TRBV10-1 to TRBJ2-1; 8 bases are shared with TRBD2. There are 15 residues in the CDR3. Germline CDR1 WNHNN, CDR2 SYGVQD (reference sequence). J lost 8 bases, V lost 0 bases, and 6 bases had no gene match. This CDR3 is CASSESAGGMYEQFF. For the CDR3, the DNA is TGCGCCAGCAGTGAGTCGGCGGGGGGTATGTATGAGCAGTTCTTC.

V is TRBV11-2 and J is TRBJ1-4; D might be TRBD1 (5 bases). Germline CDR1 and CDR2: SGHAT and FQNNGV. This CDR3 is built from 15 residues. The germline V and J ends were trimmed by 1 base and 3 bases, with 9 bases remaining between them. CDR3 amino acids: CASSLAGFPNEKLFF. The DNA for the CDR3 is TGTGCCAGCAGCTTAGCAGGGTTCCCTAATGAAAAACTGTTTTTT.

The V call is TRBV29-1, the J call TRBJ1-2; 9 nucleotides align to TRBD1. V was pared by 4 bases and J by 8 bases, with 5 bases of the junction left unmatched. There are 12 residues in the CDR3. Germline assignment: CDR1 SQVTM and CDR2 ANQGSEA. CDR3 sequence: CSVGDRDDGYTF. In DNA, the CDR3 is TGCAGCGTTGGGGACAGGGACGACGGCTACACCTTC.

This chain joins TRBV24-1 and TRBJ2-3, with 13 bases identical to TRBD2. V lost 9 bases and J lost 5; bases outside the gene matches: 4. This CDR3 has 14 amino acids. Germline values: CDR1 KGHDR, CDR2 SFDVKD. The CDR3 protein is CATGTSGAKDTQYF. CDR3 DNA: TGTGCCACCGGGACTAGCGGGGCGAAAGATACGCAGTATTTT.

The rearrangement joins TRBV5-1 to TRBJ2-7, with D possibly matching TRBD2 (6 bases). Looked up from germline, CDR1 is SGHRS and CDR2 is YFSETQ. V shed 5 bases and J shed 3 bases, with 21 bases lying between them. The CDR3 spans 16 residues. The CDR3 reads CASSKSGTADIYEQYF. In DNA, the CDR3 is TGCGCCAGCAGTAAATCCGGGACTGCCGATATCTACGAGCAGTACTTC.

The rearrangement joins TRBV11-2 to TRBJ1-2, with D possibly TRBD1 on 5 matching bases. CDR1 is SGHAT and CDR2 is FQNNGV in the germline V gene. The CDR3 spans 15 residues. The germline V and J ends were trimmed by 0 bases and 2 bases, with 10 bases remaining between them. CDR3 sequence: CASSLDGQGNYGYTF. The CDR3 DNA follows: TGTGCCAGCAGCTTAGACGGGCAGGGAAACTATGGCTACACCTTC.

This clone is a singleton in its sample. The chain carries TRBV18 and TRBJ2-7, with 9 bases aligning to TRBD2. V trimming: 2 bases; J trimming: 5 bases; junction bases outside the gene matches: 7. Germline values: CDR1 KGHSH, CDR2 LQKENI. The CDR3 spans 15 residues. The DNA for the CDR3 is TGTGCCAGCTCACCATCCGGGGCTAGCGGGGACGAGCAGTACTTC. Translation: CASSPSGASGDEQYF.

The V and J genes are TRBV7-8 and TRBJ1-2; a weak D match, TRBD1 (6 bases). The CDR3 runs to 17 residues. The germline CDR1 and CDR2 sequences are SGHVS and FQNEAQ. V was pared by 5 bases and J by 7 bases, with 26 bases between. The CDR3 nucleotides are TGTGCCAGCAGCCCGCACGGACAGAGAGGACCTATCTCTGGCTACACCTTC. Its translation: CASSPHGQRGPISGYTF.

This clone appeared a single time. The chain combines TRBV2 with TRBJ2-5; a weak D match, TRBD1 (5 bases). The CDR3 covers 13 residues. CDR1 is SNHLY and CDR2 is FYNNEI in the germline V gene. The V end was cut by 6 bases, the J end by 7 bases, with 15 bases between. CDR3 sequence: CASRVAGIATQYF. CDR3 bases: TGTGCCAGCAGGGTGGCAGGGATCGCGACCCAGTACTTC. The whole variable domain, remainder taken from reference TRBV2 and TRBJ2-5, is EPEVTQTPSHQVTQMGQEVILRCVPISNHLYFYWYRQILGQKVEFLVSFYNNEISEKSEIFDDQFSVERPDGSNFTLKIRSTKLEDSAMYFCASRVAGIATQYFGPGTRLLVL.

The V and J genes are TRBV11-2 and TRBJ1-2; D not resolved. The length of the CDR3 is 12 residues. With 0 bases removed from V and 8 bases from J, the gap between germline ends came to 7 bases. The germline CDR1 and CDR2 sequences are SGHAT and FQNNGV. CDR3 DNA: TGTGCCAGCAGCTTAGACCGTATCGGCTACACCTTC. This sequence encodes CASSLDRIGYTF.

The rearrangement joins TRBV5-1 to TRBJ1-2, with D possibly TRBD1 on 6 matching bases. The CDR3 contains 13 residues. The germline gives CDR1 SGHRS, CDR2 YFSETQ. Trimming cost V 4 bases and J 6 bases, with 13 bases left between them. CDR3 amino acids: CASSTYSGDGYTF. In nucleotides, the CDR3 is TGCGCCAGCAGCACGTACTCAGGGGATGGCTACACCTTC.

CDR3 bases: TGTGCCAGTAGTCTTTCGCCTAGCGGGGGGCCTTGGGGAGAGACCCAGTACTTC. It translates to CASSLSPSGGPWGETQYF. J is TRBJ2-5 and V is TRBV19; 11 bases align to TRBD2. With 5 bases clipped from V and 4 bases from J, the junction kept 15 bases outside the gene matches. Germline assignment: CDR1 LNHDA and CDR2 SQIVND (reference sequence). The CDR3 runs to 18 residues.

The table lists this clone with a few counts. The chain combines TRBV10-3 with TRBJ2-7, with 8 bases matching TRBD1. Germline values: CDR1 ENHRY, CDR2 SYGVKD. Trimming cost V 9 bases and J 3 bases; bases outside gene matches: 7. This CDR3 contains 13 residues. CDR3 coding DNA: TGTGCCATGTCGCGGGACAGGATCTACGAGCAGTACTTC. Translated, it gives CAMSRDRIYEQYF.

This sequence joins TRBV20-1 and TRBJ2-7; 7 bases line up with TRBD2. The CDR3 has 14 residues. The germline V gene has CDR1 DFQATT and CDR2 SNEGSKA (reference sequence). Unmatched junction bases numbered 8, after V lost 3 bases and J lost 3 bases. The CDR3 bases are TGCAGTGCTAGTTTGCTAGCGGAACACTACGAGCAGTACTTC. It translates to CSASLLAEHYEQYF.

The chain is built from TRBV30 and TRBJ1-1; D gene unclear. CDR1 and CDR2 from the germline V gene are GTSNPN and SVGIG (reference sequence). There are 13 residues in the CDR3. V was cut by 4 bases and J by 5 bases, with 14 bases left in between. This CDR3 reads CAWNREPGTEAFF. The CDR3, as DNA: TGTGCCTGGAACCGGGAGCCGGGAACTGAAGCTTTCTTT.

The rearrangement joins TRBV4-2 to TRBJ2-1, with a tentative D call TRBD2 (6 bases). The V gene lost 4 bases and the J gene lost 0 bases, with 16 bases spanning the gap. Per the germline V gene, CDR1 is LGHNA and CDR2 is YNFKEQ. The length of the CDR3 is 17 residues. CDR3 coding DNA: TGTGCCAGCAGCCTTACTGGCCGGGGGAGCTCCTACAATGAGCAGTTCTTC. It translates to CASSLTGRGSSYNEQFF.

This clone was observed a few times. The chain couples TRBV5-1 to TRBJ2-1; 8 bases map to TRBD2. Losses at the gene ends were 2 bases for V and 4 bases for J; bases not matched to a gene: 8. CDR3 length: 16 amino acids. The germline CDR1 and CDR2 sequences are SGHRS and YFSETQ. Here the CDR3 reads CASSFTGLAVYNEQFF. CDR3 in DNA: TGCGCCAGCAGCTTTACCGGACTAGCAGTTTACAATGAGCAGTTCTTC.

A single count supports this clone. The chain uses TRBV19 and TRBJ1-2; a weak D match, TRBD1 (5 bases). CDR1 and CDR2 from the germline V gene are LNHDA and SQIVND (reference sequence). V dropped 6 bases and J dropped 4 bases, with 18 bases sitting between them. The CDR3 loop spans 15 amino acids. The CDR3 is CASSESGVWSYGYTF. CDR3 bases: TGTGCCAGTAGCGAATCGGGGGTTTGGAGCTATGGCTACACCTTC.

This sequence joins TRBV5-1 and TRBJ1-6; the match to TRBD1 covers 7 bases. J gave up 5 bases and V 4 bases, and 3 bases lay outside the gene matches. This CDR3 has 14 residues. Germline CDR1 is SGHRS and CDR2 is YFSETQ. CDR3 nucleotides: TGCGCCAGCAGCCGGGACAGTAATAATTCACCCCTCCACTTT. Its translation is CASSRDSNNSPLHF.